The 27 T cell receptor beta chains in this list originate from one sample, sequenced in a study of blood T cell repertoires in COVID-19. Sequenced by immunoSEQ multiplex PCR; TCRdb stores in-frame clones only, minus some. The data contain around 700,000 clones, about 87% of them singletons. Sequenced material: peripheral blood. Receptors originate from a woman between 18 and 29 years old with acute or convalescent COVID-19.

The V call is TRBV4-1, the J call TRBJ1-5; the match to TRBD1 covers 12 bases. CDR3 length: 19 residues. The V segment lost 3 bases and the J segment 2 bases; nucleotides outside the gene matches: 11. The germline V gene has CDR1 MGHRA and CDR2 YSYEKL. This CDR3 reads CASSHVGQGAIEGNQPQHF. CDR3 in DNA: TGCGCCAGCAGCCACGTGGGACAGGGGGCCATAGAGGGCAATCAGCCCCAGCATTTT.

This chain connects TRBV7-2 to TRBJ1-6, with D unresolved. Trimming pared 2 bases from V and 15 bases from J, leaving 14 bases between. CDR1 and CDR2 (germline): SGHTA, FQGNSA. This CDR3 is built from 13 residues. The CDR3 region has the DNA TGTGCCAGCAGCTTATCTGGGCTCTTTGGCCTCCACTTT. This translates into CASSLSGLFGLHF. The full variable domain, in which reference TRBV7-2 and TRBJ1-6 provide the parts outside the CDR3, is GAGVSQSPSNKVTEKGKDVELRCDPISGHTALYWYRQSLGQGLEFLIYFQGNSAPDKSGLPSDRFSAERTGGSVSTLTIQRTQQEDSAVYLCASSLSGLFGLHFGNGTRLTVT.

The V and J genes are TRBV12-5 and TRBJ2-2, with TRBD1 identical over 7 bases. Germline CDR1 is LGHNT and CDR2 is FRNRAP. After removal of 1 base from V and 10 bases from J, the junction contained 6 bases not matched to a gene. This CDR3 has 14 residues. This chain's CDR3 is CASGLAYRGAELFF. CDR3 sequence (DNA): TGTGCTAGTGGTTTGGCGTACAGGGGTGCGGAGCTGTTTTTT.

This clone came up once. V usage is TRBV19 and J usage is TRBJ1-2; D might be TRBD1 (5 bases). Germline assignment: CDR1 LNHDA and CDR2 SQIVND (reference sequence). The CDR3 sequence is 13 residues long. Between the trimmed V and J ends, which lost 5 bases and 6 bases, there was a span of 13 bases. The CDR3 DNA reads as TGTGCCAGTAGTTTTCGGGGCGGGGATGGCTACACCTTC. Amino acid sequence: CASSFRGGDGYTF.

As for this clone: This CDR3 is also generated by other DNA sequences in the sample. This chain connects TRBV27 to TRBJ1-5, with TRBD1 as a possible D gene (5 bases). This CDR3 spans 14 amino acids. The germline V gene has CDR1 MNHEY and CDR2 SMNVEV (reference sequence). V gave up 3 bases and J gave up 7 bases, with 13 bases separating them. The CDR3 bases are TGTGCCAGCAGTTTTGGGGGGTCGGGCCAGCCCCAGCATTTT. Protein sequence: CASSFGGSGQPQHF.

The V gene is TRBV19, the J gene TRBJ1-2; D is possibly TRBD1 (5 bases). V lost 6 bases and J lost 1, with 9 bases in between. Germline loops: CDR1 LNHDA, CDR2 SQIVND (reference sequence). CDR3 length: 13 amino acids. Written as DNA, the CDR3 is TGTGCCAGTAGCCCAGGGATTAACTATGGCTACACCTTC. The encoded protein is CASSPGINYGYTF.

The rearrangement links TRBV24-1 to TRBJ2-3; the D gene is possibly TRBD2 (7 bases). Looked up from germline, CDR1 is KGHDR and CDR2 is SFDVKD. V lost 7 bases, J lost 4 bases, and 17 bases lay in between. The CDR3 length is 15 residues. The CDR3 sequence is CATSGGGGGADTQYF. As DNA, the CDR3 is TGTGCCACCAGCGGGGGCGGCGGGGGCGCAGATACGCAGTATTTT.

The rearrangement joins TRBV10-2 to TRBJ2-7, with TRBD1 matching 9 bases. After removal of 0 bases from V and 3 bases from J, the junction contained 3 bases not matched to a gene. The CDR3 is made up of 15 amino acids. In germline, CDR1 is WSHSY, CDR2 SAAADI. The CDR3 is CASSESGTGLYEQYF. As DNA, the CDR3 is TGCGCCAGCAGTGAGTCCGGGACAGGGCTCTACGAGCAGTACTTC.

V is TRBV27 and J is TRBJ1-2, with D unresolved. V was pared by 5 bases and J by 2 bases, with 9 bases between. This CDR3 region has 13 residues. Germline lookup yields CDR1 MNHEY and CDR2 SMNVEV (reference sequence). The CDR3 DNA follows: TGTGCCAGCAGTGCGGACTGGAACTATGGCTACACCTTC. This codes for CASSADWNYGYTF.

The rearrangement joins TRBV19 to TRBJ1-1; tentative D call: TRBD1 (5 bases). This CDR3 region has 10 residues. The germline gives CDR1 LNHDA, CDR2 SQIVND (reference sequence). The germline V and J ends were trimmed by 10 bases and 11 bases, with 14 bases remaining between them. DNA of the CDR3: TGTGCCACTGGGATAAAGGGGGCTTTCTTT. It codes for CATGIKGAFF.

The chain employs TRBV9 and TRBJ1-2; D is perhaps TRBD1 (6 bases). There are 13 residues in the CDR3. V shed 4 bases and J shed 8 bases, with 15 bases lying between them. Germline CDR1 SGDLS, CDR2 YYNGEE. CDR3 sequence reads: CASSPGTSRGYTF. The CDR3 DNA reads TGTGCCAGCAGCCCCGGGACATCCAGGGGCTACACCTTC.

This clone occurred once. The chain couples TRBV5-8 to TRBJ2-2; possibly TRBD2 for D (6 bases). CDR3 size: 15 residues. Trimming took 0 bases from V and 13 from J, leaving 19 bases between them. Germline V gene sequence: CDR1 SGHTS, CDR2 YDEGEE. This CDR3 is CASSLVLGLPEGLFF. The CDR3 nucleotides are TGTGCCAGCAGCTTGGTCCTGGGACTCCCGGAGGGGCTGTTTTTT.

A remark on this clone: One junction end disagrees with the germline gene, perhaps due to a read error. The V call is TRBV19, the J call TRBJ1-1, with 7 bases matching TRBD1. The length of the CDR3 is 16 residues. Germline-derived CDR1 and CDR2 are LNHDA and SQIVND (reference sequence). The CDR3 DNA is TGTGCCAGTAGTATCGGTTTGACAGGGCGGAACGCTGAAGCTTTCTTT. Its translation: CASSIGLTGRNAEAFF.

The rearrangement uses TRBV5-6 and TRBJ2-5; D remains ambiguous. This CDR3 region has 15 residues. CDR1 and CDR2 from the germline V gene are SGHDT and YYEEEE. Trimming took 0 bases from V and 0 from J, leaving 9 bases between them. The CDR3 bases are TGTGCCAGCAGCTTGGCCGGTCAGGACCAAGAGACCCAGTACTTC. Translated, it gives CASSLAGQDQETQYF.

The CDR3 sequence is CASRPGTRWTEAFF. DNA of the CDR3: TGCGCCAGCCGCCCGGGCACTAGATGGACTGAAGCTTTCTTT. The V gene is TRBV5-1, the J gene TRBJ1-1; D is ambiguous. The CDR3 extends over 14 amino acids. Germline values: CDR1 SGHRS, CDR2 YFSETQ. V lost 7 bases and J lost 5, with 18 bases in between.

The chain uses TRBV12-3 or TRBV12-4 and TRBJ1-2; D possibly corresponds to TRBD1 (5 bases). The CDR3 is 12 residues long. V dropped 7 bases and J dropped 7 bases, with 13 bases sitting between them. The CDR3 loop is CASTLGGFGYTF. CDR3 nucleotide sequence: TGTGCCAGCACCCTGGGGGGATTTGGCTACACCTTC.

The gene calls are TRBV19 and TRBJ1-3, with 9 bases matching TRBD1. The CDR3 loop spans 16 amino acids. With V trimmed by 7 bases and J by 4 bases, 11 bases remained unmatched. CDR1 is LNHDA, CDR2 SQIVND, per germline (reference sequence). As DNA, the CDR3 is TGTGCCAGTAACTCGCCCGGGACAGGGAGAGGAAACACCATATATTTT. Its translation is CASNSPGTGRGNTIYF.

The chain carries TRBV5-1 and TRBJ1-1; no clear D. V lost 4 bases to trimming and J lost 6 bases, with 25 bases between them. Germline CDR1 reads SGHRS; CDR2 reads YFSETQ. The CDR3 is 17 residues long. In DNA, the CDR3 is TGCGCCAGCAGCCCGGGAGGTCGGGCGAGGTTTAGGTCTGAAGCTTTCTTT. Translation: CASSPGGRARFRSEAFF.

This chain connects TRBV4-1 to TRBJ1-4; TRBD1 matches 7 bases. CDR1 is MGHRA and CDR2 is YSYEKL in the germline V gene. V lost 4 bases and J lost 10; bases outside the gene matches: 12. There are 15 residues in the CDR3. CDR3 sequence (DNA): TGCGCCAGCAGCCCCCTCGCGACAGGGATCGGAAAACTGTTTTTT. Protein product: CASSPLATGIGKLFF.

The chain employs TRBV6-5 and TRBJ1-1; TRBD1 aligns across 8 bases. There are 14 residues in the CDR3. CDR1 is MNHEY and CDR2 is SVGAGI in the germline V gene. With V trimmed by 5 bases and J by 10 bases, 12 bases remained unmatched. The CDR3 spells CASSNAGGSTGAFF. The CDR3 DNA reads as TGTGCCAGCAGTAACGCAGGGGGCAGTACGGGAGCTTTCTTT.

V is TRBV3-1 (or the pseudogene TRBV3-2) and J is TRBJ1-2; D is ambiguous. V lost 5 bases and J lost 7, with 17 bases in between. This CDR3 has 14 amino acids. CDR1 is LGHDT and CDR2 is YNNKEL in the germline V gene (reference sequence). CDR3 residues: CASSFWGARVGYTF. The CDR3, as DNA: TGTGCCAGCAGCTTCTGGGGAGCGCGTGTTGGCTACACCTTC.

This clone showed up just once. The genes are TRBV27 and TRBJ2-3; 8 bases line up with TRBD1. With V trimmed by 2 bases and J by 6 bases, 4 bases remained unmatched. Germline values: CDR1 MNHEY, CDR2 SMNVEV (reference sequence). CDR3 length: 14 amino acids. CDR3 sequence: CASSLGQGRDTQYF. The CDR3 DNA reads TGTGCCAGCAGTTTAGGACAGGGCCGGGATACGCAGTATTTT.

This chain uses TRBV5-1 with TRBJ2-7, with 7 bases aligning to TRBD1. V lost 1 base, J lost 2 bases, and 6 bases stayed unmatched. Germline V gene lookup returns CDR1 SGHRS and CDR2 YFSETQ. The CDR3 length is 15 residues. CDR3 in DNA: TGCGCCAGCAGCTTGACAGGGGAAGGTCCCTACGAGCAGTACTTC. Translation gives CASSLTGEGPYEQYF.

Details on this clone: Other nucleotide sequences in the sample specify the same CDR3. V is TRBV12-3 or TRBV12-4 and J is TRBJ1-2; D is undetermined. Between the trimmed V and J ends, which lost 6 bases and 4 bases, there was a span of 9 bases. CDR3 length: 12 amino acids. CDR3 in amino acids: CASSLTLYGYTF. CDR3 DNA sequence: TGTGCCAGCAGCCTGACACTCTATGGCTACACCTTC.

This clone was observed a single time. The chain employs TRBV6-1 and TRBJ2-7; weak D call: TRBD2 (5 bases). V was clipped by 2 bases and J by 2 bases, with 10 bases between them. Per the germline V gene, CDR1 is MNHNS and CDR2 is SASEGT. CDR3 length: 14 residues. The DNA for the CDR3 is TGTGCCAGCAGTGAAAATGGAGGAACCTACGAGCAGTACTTC. Amino acid sequence: CASSENGGTYEQYF.

In nucleotides, the CDR3 is TGCGCCAGCACTATGTGGAGGATAAAGCAGCCCCAGCATTTT. Protein: CASTMWRIKQPQHF. The rearrangement uses TRBV10-1 and TRBJ1-5; no definite D call. In germline, CDR1 is WNHNN, CDR2 SYGVQD (reference sequence). This CDR3 comprises 14 residues. V lost 7 bases and J 7 bases, leaving 17 bases between the germline ends.

The gene calls are TRBV21-1 and TRBJ1-2. TRBV21-1 is a documented pseudogene. The CDR3 is 15 amino acids. The CDR3 DNA reads TGTGCCAGCAGCAAAAGGAAAGGGGAGGGCTATGGCTACACCTTC. It specifies CASSKRKGEGYGYTF.